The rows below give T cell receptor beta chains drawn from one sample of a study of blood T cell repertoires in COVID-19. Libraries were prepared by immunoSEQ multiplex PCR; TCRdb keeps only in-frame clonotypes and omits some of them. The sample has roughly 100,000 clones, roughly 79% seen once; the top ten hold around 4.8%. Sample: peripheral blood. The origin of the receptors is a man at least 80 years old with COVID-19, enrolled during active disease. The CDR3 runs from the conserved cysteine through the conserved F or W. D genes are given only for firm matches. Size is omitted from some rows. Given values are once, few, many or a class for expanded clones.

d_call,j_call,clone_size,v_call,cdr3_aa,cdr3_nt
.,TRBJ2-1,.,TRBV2,CASSEGAGFRNEQFF,TGTGCCAGCTCCGAGGGGGCGGGATTTAGGAATGAGCAGTTCTTC
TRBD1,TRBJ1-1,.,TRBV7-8,CASSSRTGGFTEAFF,TGTGCCAGCAGCTCTAGGACAGGGGGCTTCACTGAAGCTTTCTTT
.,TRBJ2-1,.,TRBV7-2,CASSSRSGNEQFF,TGTGCCAGCAGCTCCCGCAGCGGGAATGAGCAGTTCTTC
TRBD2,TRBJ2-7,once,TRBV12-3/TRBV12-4,CASSLERGSEQYF,TGTGCCAGCAGTTTAGAGCGGGGATCCGAGCAGTACTTC
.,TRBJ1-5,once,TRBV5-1,CASSLAGWPQHF,TGCGCCAGCAGCTTAGCGGGCTGGCCCCAGCATTTT
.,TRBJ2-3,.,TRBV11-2,CASSLEAGATDTQYF,TGTGCCAGCAGCTTAGAGGCGGGGGCCACAGATACGCAGTATTTT
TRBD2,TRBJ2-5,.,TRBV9,CASSVDGTKPETQYF,TGTGCCAGCAGCGTAGATGGGACTAAGCCGGAGACCCAGTACTTC
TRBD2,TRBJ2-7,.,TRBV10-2,CASSGTSGTYEQYF,TGCGCCAGCAGTGGGACTAGCGGTACCTACGAGCAGTACTTC
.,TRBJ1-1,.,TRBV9,CASSPRGPGVGTEAFF,TGTGCCAGCAGCCCCCGTGGGCCGGGGGTCGGCACTGAAGCTTTCTTT
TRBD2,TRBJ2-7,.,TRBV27,CASSPPGLQYF,TGTGCCAGCAGCCCGCCGGGACTACAGTACTTC
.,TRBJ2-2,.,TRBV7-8,CASSLGQVLTGELFF,TGTGCCAGCAGCTTAGGCCAGGTCTTAACCGGGGAGCTGTTTTTT
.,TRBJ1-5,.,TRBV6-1,CASSEAFFTYSGNQPQHF,TGTGCCAGCAGTGAAGCGTTTTTTACTTATAGCGGCAATCAGCCCCAGCATTTT
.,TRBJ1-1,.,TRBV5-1,CASSPGTLVEAFF,TGCGCCAGCAGCCCCGGGACACTAGTGGAAGCTTTCTTT
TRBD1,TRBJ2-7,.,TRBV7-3,CASSPLQTGGSYEQYF,TGTGCCAGCAGCCCGCTCCAGACAGGGGGCTCGTACGAGCAGTACTTC
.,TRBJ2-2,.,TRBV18,CASSPRERELFF,TGTGCCAGCTCGCCTCGGGAGCGGGAGCTGTTTTTT
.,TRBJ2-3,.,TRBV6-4,CASIGGAGITDTQYF,TGTGCCAGCATAGGGGGGGCAGGGATCACAGATACGCAGTATTTT
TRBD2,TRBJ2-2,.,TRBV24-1,CATSDTPTSGNTGELFF,TGTGCCACCAGTGATACTCCGACTAGCGGAAACACCGGGGAGCTGTTTTTT
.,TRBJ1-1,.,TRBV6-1,CASSDFAGANTEAFF,TGTGCCAGCAGTGATTTCGCAGGGGCGAACACTGAAGCTTTCTTT
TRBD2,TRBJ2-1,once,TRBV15,CATSRDRLAGVNEQFF,TGTGCCACCAGCAGAGATCGGTTAGCGGGAGTAAATGAGCAGTTCTTC
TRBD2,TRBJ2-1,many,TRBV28,CASMVQRGLGYNEQFF,TGTGCCAGCATGGTACAGCGGGGGCTGGGATACAATGAGCAGTTCTTC
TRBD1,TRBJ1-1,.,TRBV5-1,CASSLDTGGWTEAFF,TGCGCCAGCAGCTTGGACACAGGGGGTTGGACTGAAGCTTTCTTT
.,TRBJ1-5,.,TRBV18,CASSPRQGSSQPQHF,TGTGCCAGCTCACCACGGCAGGGGTCGAGTCAGCCCCAGCATTTT
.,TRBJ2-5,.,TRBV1,CTSSRGSRTGGRETQYF,TGCACCAGCAGCCGCGGTTCTCGGACAGGGGGGAGAGAGACCCAGTACTTC
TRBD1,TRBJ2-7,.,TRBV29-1,CSVDQSGTGVEQYF,TGCAGCGTCGACCAATCCGGGACAGGGGTCGAGCAGTACTTC
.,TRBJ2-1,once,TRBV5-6,CASSLRGEQFF,TGTGCCAGCAGCTTACGAGGGGAGCAGTTCTTC
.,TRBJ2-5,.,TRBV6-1,CASSEVGRQETQYF,TGTGCCAGCAGTGAGGTTGGGAGACAAGAGACCCAGTACTTC
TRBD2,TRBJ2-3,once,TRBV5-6,CASSLSGVNTDTQYF,TGTGCCAGCAGCTTGAGCGGGGTAAACACAGATACGCAGTATTTT
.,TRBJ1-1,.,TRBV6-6,CASSRGEGVHGAFF,TGTGCCAGCAGCCGCGGGGAAGGGGTGCATGGAGCTTTCTTT
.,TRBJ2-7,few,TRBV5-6,CASSAFSGSSSFHEQYF,TGTGCCAGCAGCGCTTTCTCGGGGTCCAGCTCTTTCCACGAGCAGTACTTC
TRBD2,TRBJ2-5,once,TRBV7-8,CASSLSSLADRAQETQYF,TGTGCCAGCAGCTTAAGTTCACTAGCGGATCGAGCTCAAGAGACCCAGTACTTC
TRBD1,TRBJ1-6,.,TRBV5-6,CASSLGRGPHSPLHF,TGTGCCAGCAGCTTGGGTAGGGGGCCCCATTCACCCCTCCACTTT
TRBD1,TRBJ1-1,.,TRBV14,CASSRDSLFAFF,TGTGCCAGCAGTCGGGACAGCTTGTTCGCTTTCTTT
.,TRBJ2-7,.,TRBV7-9,CASSPDPTGFEQYF,TGTGCCAGCAGCCCCGACCCTACAGGTTTCGAGCAGTACTTC
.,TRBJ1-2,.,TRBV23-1,CASSLEAAPLHYEGYTF,TGCGCCAGCAGTCTAGAAGCGGCCCCCCTTCACTATGAGGGCTACACCTTC
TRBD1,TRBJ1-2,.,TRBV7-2,CASSLEATGPSKGGYTF,TGTGCCAGCAGCTTAGAAGCGACAGGGCCTTCCAAAGGAGGCTACACCTTC
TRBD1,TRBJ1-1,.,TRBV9,CASSPGTDEAFF,TGTGCCAGCAGCCCAGGGACAGATGAAGCTTTCTTT
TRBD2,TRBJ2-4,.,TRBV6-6,CASSGLAGSKNIQYF,TGTGCCAGCTCCGGACTAGCGGGATCCAAAAACATTCAGTACTTC